Following are 2 T cell receptor beta chains from one sample sequenced in a study of T cells in women clearing cervical HPV infection. TCRdb's table, derived via immunoSEQ multiplex PCR, lists solely in-frame clones and lacks some. The listing contains about 21,000 clones. The specimen sequenced was blood buffy coat. The receptors stem from a woman between 18 and 70 years old with a cervical HPV16 infection that either progressed to CIN3+ or cleared (not recorded which).

For this clone: The sequenced fragment ends 3 residues before the CDR3 boundary, so the rest is inferred from the germline J gene. The V and J genes are TRBV5-4 and TRBJ2-1; 7 bases map to TRBD2. The CDR3 loop spans 16 amino acids. Germline trimming cut 4 bases from V and 0 bases from J; bases unmatched to any gene: 7. Per the germline V gene, CDR1 is SGHNT and CDR2 is YYREEE (reference sequence). The CDR3 sequence is CASSRLAGSSYNEQFF. CDR3 DNA (partial): TGTGCCAGCAGCAGATTAGCGGGCAGCTCCTACAATGAG.

Notes on this clone: Read data end 3 residues before the CDR3 end; the end is taken from the germline J gene. The V call is TRBV20-1, the J call TRBJ2-5, with a weak D call TRBD2 (6 bases). V was shortened by 0 bases and J by 1 base, with 15 bases between the two germline ends. CDR1 DFQATT and CDR2 SNEGSKA come from the germline V gene (reference sequence). The CDR3 loop spans 16 amino acids. The CDR3 DNA, read in part, is TGCAGTGCTAGAGACCATACTGCGGGGCCCCAAGAGACC. Protein: CSARDHTAGPQET. The full CDR3 reads CSARDHTAGPQETQYF.